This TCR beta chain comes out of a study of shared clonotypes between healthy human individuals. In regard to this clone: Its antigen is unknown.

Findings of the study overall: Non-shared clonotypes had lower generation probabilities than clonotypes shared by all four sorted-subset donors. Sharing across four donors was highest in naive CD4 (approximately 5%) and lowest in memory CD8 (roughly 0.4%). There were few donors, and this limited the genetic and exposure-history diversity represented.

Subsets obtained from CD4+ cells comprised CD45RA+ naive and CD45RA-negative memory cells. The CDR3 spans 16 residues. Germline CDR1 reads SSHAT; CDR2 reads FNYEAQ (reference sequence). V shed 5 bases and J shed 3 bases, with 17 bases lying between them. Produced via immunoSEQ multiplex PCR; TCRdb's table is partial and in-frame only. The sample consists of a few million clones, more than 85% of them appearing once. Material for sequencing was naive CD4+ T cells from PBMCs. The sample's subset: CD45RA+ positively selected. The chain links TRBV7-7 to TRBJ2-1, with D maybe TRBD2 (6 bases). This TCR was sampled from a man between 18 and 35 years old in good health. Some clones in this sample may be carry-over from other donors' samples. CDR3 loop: CASSPSGGNYYNEQFF. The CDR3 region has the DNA TGTGCCAGCAGCCCATCGGGCGGGAACTACTACAATGAGCAGTTCTTC.